Below, one T cell receptor beta chain is given with its context. The sample is drawn from a study of blood T cell repertoires in COVID-19. The CDR3 has 13 residues. Trimming took 2 bases from V and 8 from J, leaving 10 bases between them. Germline CDR1 SGHTA, CDR2 FQGNSA. Per the original methods: Quantification of nucleated cells was approximated via reference gene primer amplification. Profiling relied on immunoSEQ multiplex PCR, and the TCRdb table lists in-frame clones only, not all of them. For V, J and clone size, that table is used; D and trimming come from the DNA. The sample shows approximately 220,000 clones, more than 80% of them seen only once.

V and J are TRBV7-2 and TRBJ2-4, with unresolved D. This clonotype was obtained from a woman between 40 and 50 years old with acute COVID-19. Sequenced sample: PBMCs or T cells enriched from blood (not recorded which). The CDR3 DNA sequence: TGTGCCAGCAGCTTAAGCCCAATCGACATTCAGTACTTC. Amino acids: CASSLSPIDIQYF.